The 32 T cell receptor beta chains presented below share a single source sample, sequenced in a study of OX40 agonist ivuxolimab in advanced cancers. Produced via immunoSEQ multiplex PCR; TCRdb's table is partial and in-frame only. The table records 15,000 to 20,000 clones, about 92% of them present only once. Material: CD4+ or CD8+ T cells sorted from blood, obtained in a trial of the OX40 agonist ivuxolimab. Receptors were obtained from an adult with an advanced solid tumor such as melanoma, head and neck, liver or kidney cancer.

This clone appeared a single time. The CDR3 here is CASRSEGLAGTDTQYF. The CDR3 DNA reads TGCGCCAGCAGATCGGAGGGACTAGCGGGCACAGATACGCAGTATTTT. The V call is TRBV23-1, the J call TRBJ2-3; 11 bases line up with TRBD2. Being an ORF, TRBV23-1 has a function that is uncertain. The CDR3 is made up of 16 amino acids. Germline trimming cut 6 bases from V and 1 base from J; bases unmatched to any gene: 6.

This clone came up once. DNA for the CDR3: TGTGCCACCACCGGGACTAGCGGGAGGTTTGAGCAGTTCTTC. This gives the protein CATTGTSGRFEQFF. The gene calls are TRBV28 and TRBJ2-1; 15 bases map to TRBD2. Germline V gene data show CDR1 as MDHEN and CDR2 as SYDVKM. The CDR3 sequence is 14 residues long. With V trimmed by 10 bases and J by 9 bases, 7 bases remained unmatched.

The CDR3 loop is CASSPGRLLGDTQYF. The DNA of the CDR3 is TGTGCCAGCAGCCCCGGTAGGCTACTGGGAGATACGCAGTATTTT. V gene TRBV11-2 combines with J gene TRBJ2-3; unclear D gene. CDR3 length equals 15 residues. V was clipped by 5 bases and J by 5 bases, with 17 bases between them. Germline V lookup: CDR1 SGHAT, CDR2 FQNNGV.

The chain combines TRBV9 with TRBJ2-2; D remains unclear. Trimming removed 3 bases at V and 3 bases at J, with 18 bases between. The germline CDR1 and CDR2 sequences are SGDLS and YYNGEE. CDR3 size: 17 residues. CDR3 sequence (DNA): TGTGCCAGCAGCGCCGACCCCCGGGTCTGGGACACCGGGGAGCTGTTTTTT. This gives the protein CASSADPRVWDTGELFF.

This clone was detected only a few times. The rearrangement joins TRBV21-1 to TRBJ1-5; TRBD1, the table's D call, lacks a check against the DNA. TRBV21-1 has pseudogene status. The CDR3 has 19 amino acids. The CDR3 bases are TGTGCCAGCAGCAAAGGTGGACAGGAGAGCACAAATAGCAATCAGCCCCAGCATTTT. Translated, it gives CASSKGGQESTNSNQPQHF.

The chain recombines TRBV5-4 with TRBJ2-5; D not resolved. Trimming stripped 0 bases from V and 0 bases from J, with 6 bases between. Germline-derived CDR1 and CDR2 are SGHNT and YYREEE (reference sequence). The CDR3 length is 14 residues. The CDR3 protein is CASSLDGNQETQYF. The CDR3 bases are TGTGCCAGCAGCTTGGACGGAAACCAAGAGACCCAGTACTTC. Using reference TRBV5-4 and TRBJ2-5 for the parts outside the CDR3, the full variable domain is ETGVTQSPTHLIKTRGQQVTLRCSSQSGHNTVSWYQQALGQGPQFIFQYYREEENGRGNFPPRFSGLQFPNYSSELNVNALELDDSALYLCASSLDGNQETQYFGPGTRLLVL.

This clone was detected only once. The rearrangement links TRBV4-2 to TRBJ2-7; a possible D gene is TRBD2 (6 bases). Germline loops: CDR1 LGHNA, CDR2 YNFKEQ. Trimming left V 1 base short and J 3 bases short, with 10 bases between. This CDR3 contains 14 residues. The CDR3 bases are TGTGCCAGCAGCCAAGTGGTAGCGGACTACGAGCAGTACTTC. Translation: CASSQVVADYEQYF.

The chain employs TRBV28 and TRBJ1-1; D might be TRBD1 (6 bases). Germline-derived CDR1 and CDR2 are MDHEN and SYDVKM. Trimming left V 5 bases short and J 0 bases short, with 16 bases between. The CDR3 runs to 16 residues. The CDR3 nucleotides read TGTGCCAGCAGTCAAACGCAGACAGGAGTGAACACTGAAGCTTTCTTT. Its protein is CASSQTQTGVNTEAFF.

CDR3: CASSYGTGRQPQHF. The CDR3 DNA is TGTGCCAGCAGTTATGGGACAGGGCGGCAGCCCCAGCATTTT. The genes are TRBV6-5 and TRBJ1-5; 9 nucleotides align to TRBD1. In germline, CDR1 is MNHEY, CDR2 SVGAGI. The CDR3 loop spans 14 amino acids. Trimming cost V 3 bases and J 7 bases; bases outside gene matches: 4.

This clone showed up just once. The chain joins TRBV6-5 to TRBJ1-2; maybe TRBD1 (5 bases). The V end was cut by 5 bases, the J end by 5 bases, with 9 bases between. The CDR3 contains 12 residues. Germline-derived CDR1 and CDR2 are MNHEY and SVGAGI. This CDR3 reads CASSLDRYGYTF. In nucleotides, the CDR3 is TGTGCCAGCAGTCTCGACAGATATGGCTACACCTTC.

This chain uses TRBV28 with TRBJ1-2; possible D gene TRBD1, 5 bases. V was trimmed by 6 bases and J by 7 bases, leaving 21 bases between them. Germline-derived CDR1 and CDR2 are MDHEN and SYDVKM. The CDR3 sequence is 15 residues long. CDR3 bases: TGTGCCAGCAGCGGCCCCAGACGGGGCTTCCGTGGCTACACCTTC. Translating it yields CASSGPRRGFRGYTF.

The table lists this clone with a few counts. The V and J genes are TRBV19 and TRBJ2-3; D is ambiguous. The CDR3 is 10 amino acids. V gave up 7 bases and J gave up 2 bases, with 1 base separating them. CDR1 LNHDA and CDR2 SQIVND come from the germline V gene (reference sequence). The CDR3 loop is CASITDTQYF. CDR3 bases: TGTGCCAGTATCACAGATACGCAGTATTTT.

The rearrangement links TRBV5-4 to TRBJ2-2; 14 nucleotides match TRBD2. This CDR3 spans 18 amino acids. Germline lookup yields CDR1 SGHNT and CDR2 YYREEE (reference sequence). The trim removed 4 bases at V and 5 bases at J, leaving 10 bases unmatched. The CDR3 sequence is CASSQGLAGVEGTGELFF. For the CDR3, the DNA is TGTGCCAGCAGCCAGGGACTAGCGGGAGTGGAAGGGACCGGGGAGCTGTTTTTT. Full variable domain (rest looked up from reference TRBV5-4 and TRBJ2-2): ETGVTQSPTHLIKTRGQQVTLRCSSQSGHNTVSWYQQALGQGPQFIFQYYREEENGRGNFPPRFSGLQFPNYSSELNVNALELDDSALYLCASSQGLAGVEGTGELFFGEGSRLTVL.

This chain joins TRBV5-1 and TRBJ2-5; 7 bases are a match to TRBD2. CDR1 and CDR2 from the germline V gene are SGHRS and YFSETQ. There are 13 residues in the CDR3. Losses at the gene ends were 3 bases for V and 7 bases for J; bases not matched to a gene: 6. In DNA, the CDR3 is TGCGCCAGCAGCTCTGGACTAGAGGTGACCCAGTACTTC. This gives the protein CASSSGLEVTQYF. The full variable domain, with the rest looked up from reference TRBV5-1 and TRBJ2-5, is KAGVTQTPRYLIKTRGQQVTLSCSPISGHRSVSWYQQTPGQGLQFLFEYFSETQRNKGNFPGRFSGRQFSNSRSEMNVSTLELGDSALYLCASSSGLEVTQYFGPGTRLLVL.

The CDR3 reads CASSDRINQPQHF. The CDR3 DNA reads as TGTGCCAGCAGCGACAGGATCAATCAGCCCCAGCATTTT. V usage is TRBV2 and J usage is TRBJ1-5; possibly TRBD1 for D (6 bases). Germline V gene data show CDR1 as SNHLY and CDR2 as FYNNEI. V lost 6 bases and J lost 3, with 9 bases in between. This CDR3 is 13 amino acids long.

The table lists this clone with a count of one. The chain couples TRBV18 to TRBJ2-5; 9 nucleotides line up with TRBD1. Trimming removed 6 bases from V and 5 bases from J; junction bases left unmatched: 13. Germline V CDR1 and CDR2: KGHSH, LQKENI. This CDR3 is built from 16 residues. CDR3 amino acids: CASSRIGQGIEETQYF. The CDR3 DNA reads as TGTGCCAGCTCCCGCATTGGACAGGGGATAGAGGAGACCCAGTACTTC.

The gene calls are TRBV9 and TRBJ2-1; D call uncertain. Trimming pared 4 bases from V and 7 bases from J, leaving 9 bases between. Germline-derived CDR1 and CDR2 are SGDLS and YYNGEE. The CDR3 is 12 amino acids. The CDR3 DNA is TGTGCCAGCAGCCCGAACATGAATGAGCAGTTCTTC. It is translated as CASSPNMNEQFF.

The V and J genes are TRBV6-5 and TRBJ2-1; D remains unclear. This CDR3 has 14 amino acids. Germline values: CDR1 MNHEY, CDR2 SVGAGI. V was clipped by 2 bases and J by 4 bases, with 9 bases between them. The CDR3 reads CASSYGLGYNEQFF. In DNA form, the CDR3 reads TGTGCCAGCAGTTACGGGCTAGGGTACAATGAGCAGTTCTTC.

The CDR3 nucleotides read TGTGCCAGCAGTTACTCGCAAGCTACCAGGGCTTTCTTT. This gives the protein CASSYSQATRAFF. The V call is TRBV6-5, the J call TRBJ1-1; D is undetermined. This CDR3 spans 13 amino acids. Trimming took 0 bases from V and 11 from J, leaving 13 bases between them. The germline CDR1 and CDR2 sequences are MNHEY and SVGAGI.

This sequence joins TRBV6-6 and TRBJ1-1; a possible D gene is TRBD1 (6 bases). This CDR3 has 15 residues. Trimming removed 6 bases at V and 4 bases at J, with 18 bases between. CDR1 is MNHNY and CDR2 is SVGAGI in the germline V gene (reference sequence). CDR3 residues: CASSPLQGGGTEAFF. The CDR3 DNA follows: TGTGCCAGCAGCCCCCTACAGGGAGGTGGCACTGAAGCTTTCTTT.

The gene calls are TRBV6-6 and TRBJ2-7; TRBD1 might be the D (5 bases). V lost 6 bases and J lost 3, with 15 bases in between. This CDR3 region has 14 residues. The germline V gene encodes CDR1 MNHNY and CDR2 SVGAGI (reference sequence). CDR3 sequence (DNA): TGTGCCAGCAGCAGCGACTGGGGCAGCTACGAGCAGTACTTC. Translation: CASSSDWGSYEQYF.

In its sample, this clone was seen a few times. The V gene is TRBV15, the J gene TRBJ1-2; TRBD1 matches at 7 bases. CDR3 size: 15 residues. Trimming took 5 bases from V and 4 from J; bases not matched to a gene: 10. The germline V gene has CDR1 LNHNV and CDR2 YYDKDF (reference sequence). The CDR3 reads CATSRTNRGFYGYTF. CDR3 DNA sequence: TGTGCCACCAGCCGGACTAACAGGGGATTCTATGGCTACACCTTC. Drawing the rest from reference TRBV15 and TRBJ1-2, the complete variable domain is DAMVIQNPRYQVTQFGKPVTLSCSQTLNHNVMYWYQQKSSQAPKLLFHYYDKDFNNEADTPDNFQSRRPNTSFCFLDIRSPGLGDTAMYLCATSRTNRGFYGYTFGSGTRLTVV.

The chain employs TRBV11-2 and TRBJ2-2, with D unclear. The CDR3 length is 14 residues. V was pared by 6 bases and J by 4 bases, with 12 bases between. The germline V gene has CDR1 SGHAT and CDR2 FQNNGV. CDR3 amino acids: CASSMGFGTGELFF. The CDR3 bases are TGTGCCAGCAGTATGGGGTTCGGCACCGGGGAGCTGTTTTTT.

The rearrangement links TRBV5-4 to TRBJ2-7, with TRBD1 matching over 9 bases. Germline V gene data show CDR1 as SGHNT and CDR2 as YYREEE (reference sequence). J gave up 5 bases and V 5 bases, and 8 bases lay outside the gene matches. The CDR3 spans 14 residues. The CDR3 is CASSSTGGRNEQYF. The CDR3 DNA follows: TGTGCCAGCAGTTCAACAGGGGGCAGGAACGAGCAGTACTTC.

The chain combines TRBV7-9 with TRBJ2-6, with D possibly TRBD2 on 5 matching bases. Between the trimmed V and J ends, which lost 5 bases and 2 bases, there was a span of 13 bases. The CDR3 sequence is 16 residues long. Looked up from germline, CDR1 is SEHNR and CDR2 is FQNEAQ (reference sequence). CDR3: CASSHPRGAGANVLTF. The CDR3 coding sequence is TGTGCCAGCAGCCACCCTCGGGGTGCTGGGGCCAACGTCCTGACTTTC. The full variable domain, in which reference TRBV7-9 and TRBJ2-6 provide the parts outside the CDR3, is DTGVSQNPRHKITKRGQNVTFRCDPISEHNRLYWYRQTLGQGPEFLTYFQNEAQLEKSRLLSDRFSAERPKGSFSTLEIQRTEQGDSAMYLCASSHPRGAGANVLTFGAGSRLTVL.

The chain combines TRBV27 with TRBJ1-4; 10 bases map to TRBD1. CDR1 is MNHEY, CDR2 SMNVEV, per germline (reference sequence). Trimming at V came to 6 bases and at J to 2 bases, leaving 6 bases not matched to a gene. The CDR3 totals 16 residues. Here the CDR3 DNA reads TGTGCCAGCAGCCTGACAGGGGGCATGACTAATGAAAAACTGTTTTTT. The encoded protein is CASSLTGGMTNEKLFF.

DNA for the CDR3: TGTGCCAGCAGCTTAGGCGGGAGCTCCTACAATGAGCAGTTCTTC. Its translation: CASSLGGSSYNEQFF. This chain uses TRBV11-3 with TRBJ2-1, with 7 nucleotides matching TRBD2. V was clipped by 1 base and J by 0 bases; unmatched bases: 0. The CDR3 loop spans 15 amino acids. CDR1 and CDR2 (germline): SGHNT, YENEEA.

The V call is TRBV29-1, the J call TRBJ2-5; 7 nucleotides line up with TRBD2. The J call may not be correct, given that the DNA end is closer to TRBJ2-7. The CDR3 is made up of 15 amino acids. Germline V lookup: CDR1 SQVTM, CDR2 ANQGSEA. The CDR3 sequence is CSFISGGSSSYEQYF. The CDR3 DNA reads TGCAGTTTTATATCCGGGGGGAGTAGCTCCTACGAGCAGTACTTC.

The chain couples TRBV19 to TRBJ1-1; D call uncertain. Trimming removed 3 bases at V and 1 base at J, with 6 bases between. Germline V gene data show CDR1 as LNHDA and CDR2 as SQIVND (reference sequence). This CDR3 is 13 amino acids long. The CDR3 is CASSMSRNTEAFF. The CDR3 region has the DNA TGTGCCAGTAGTATGTCTAGGAACACTGAAGCTTTCTTT.

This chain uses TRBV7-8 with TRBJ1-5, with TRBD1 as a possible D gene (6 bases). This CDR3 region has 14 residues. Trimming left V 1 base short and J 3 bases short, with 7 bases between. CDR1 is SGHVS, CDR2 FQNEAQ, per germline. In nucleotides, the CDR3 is TGTGCCAGCAGCTTAGGGGGGGCCAATCAGCCCCAGCATTTT. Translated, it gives CASSLGGANQPQHF.

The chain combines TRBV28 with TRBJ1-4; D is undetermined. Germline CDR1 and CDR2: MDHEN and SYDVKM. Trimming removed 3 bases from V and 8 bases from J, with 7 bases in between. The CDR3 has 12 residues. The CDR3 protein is CASSFRGEKLFF. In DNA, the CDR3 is TGTGCCAGCAGTTTCCGAGGAGAAAAACTGTTTTTT.

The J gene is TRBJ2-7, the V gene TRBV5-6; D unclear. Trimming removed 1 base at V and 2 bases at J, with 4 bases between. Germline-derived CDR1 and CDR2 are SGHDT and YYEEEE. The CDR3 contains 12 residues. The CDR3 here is CASSLLTYEQYF. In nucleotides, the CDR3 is TGTGCCAGCAGCTTGCTGACCTACGAGCAGTACTTC.